The present T cell receptor (beta chain) was sequenced within a study of OX40 agonist ivuxolimab in advanced cancers. Study results and limitations: On average, a greater number of expanded clones characterised CD8+ T cells relative to CD4+.

Measured with immunoSEQ multiplex PCR; TCRdb has only the in-frame clones, and not every one. The sample holds approximately 82,000 clones; approximately 85% are singletons and the top ten take 20% to 30%. Comments on this clone: Its matching antigen is unknown.

CDR1 and CDR2 from the germline V gene are KGHSH and LQKENI. V was pared by 1 base and J by 4 bases, with 11 bases between. The CDR3 totals 15 residues. This receptor was identified in an adult with an advanced solid tumor such as melanoma, head and neck, liver or kidney cancer. This sample comprised CD4+ or CD8+ T cells sorted from blood, obtained in a trial of the OX40 agonist ivuxolimab. This chain joins TRBV18 and TRBJ2-4; D might be TRBD1 (5 bases). CDR3 in amino acids: CASSPRGSPKNIQYF. CDR3 nucleotide sequence: TGTGCCAGCTCACCACGGGGCAGCCCTAAAAACATTCAGTACTTC. Together with reference TRBV18 and TRBJ2-4, the CDR3 gives the full variable domain: NAGVMQNPRHLVRRRGQEARLRCSPMKGHSHVYWYRQLPEEGLKFMVYLQKENIIDESGMPKERFSAEFPKEGPSILRIQQVVRGDSAAYFCASSPRGSPKNIQYFGAGTRLSVL.